The source of this TCR beta chain is a study of cytomegalovirus exposure and HLA in healthy donors (dated by TCRdb to 2016 to 2017). At the level of the whole study: In an earlier analysis of some 610 of the donors, 276 Gb of sequence data and some 120 million unique TCR beta sequences from roughly 190 million T cells were reported. An early release that covered more than 550 HLA-typed donors contained around 300 gigabases of sequencing data and tens of millions of unique TCR sequences. Among the roughly 410 genotyped donors, roughly 80% belonged to the genetic ancestry cluster associated with self-reported Caucasian donors. The study aimed to test whether cataloging public T cell receptors could reveal signatures of past pathogen exposure. The study profiled the T cell repertoires of more than 500 subjects by immunosequencing and related them to cytomegalovirus serostatus. Along with the approximately 650-subject first cohort, a separate validation cohort of over a hundred different subjects was used. To predict cytomegalovirus infection status, the study brought together high-throughput TCR immunosequencing, statistical association of individual TCRs with disease status, and machine learning. In a later analysis, previously published TCR beta repertoires from 600 to 850 donors were re-analyzed and high-resolution HLA genotyping was added so that TCR occurrence patterns could be studied. Rather than drawing on any new phenotypic data, the later analysis identified candidate immune exposures from TCR beta sequences and the way those sequences occurred across donors. An earlier analysis of around 580 of the donors used high-throughput TCR beta sequencing to judge whether each TCR beta V gene segment behaved as functional or pseudogenic. Donor age, sex, ethnicity and CMV serostatus were compiled together with the repertoire data. Genome-wide SNP genotypes for about 60% of the 666 donors were used in a later genetic analysis, which treated that subset as a discovery cohort. All discovery cohort repertoires had been generated on a single sequencing platform. HLA typing covered class I and class II loci at four-digit resolution. Typing coverage differed by locus: A, B, C, DRB1 and DQB1 were typed in about 620-630 donors, DQA1 in 500 to 550, DPA1 in roughly 590, and DPB1 in roughly 470. A few DR-DQ haplotypes were handled as single units for association and clustering because linkage in the cohort was strong. On average, roughly 250,000 unique TCR beta nucleotide sequences were sequenced per donor among more than 350 genotyped donors of the cohort, with roughly 19% of those sequences being non-productive.

The receptor library was made with the immunoSEQ multiplex PCR assay. A mixture of 60 forward primers for TCR Vbeta segments and 13 reverse primers for TCR Jbeta segments was used in the multiplex PCR. A multiplex PCR assay on genomic DNA amplified the CDR3 region of rearranged TCR beta genes. Amplified TCR beta libraries were sequenced as 87-base-pair reads on the Illumina HiSeq System. The original methods were these. A later analysis counted approximately 84 million unique TCR beta chains across the 666 repertoires, and 9 million to 14 million of these chains were shared by at least two donors. A nearest-neighbor algorithm error-corrected the raw reads and collapsed the reads into unique sequences, merging closely related sequences to remove PCR and sequencing errors. V, D and J gene segments were assigned by aligning CDR3 sequences to IMGT reference sequences. For a sequence to be retained, a match of at least six nucleotides to both a V gene segment and a J gene segment was required. A rearrangement was called productive if the CDR3 had no stop codons and remained in frame with V and J, and every other rearrangement was called non-productive. Following IMGT convention, CDR3 was defined as the stretch from the second conserved V-encoded cysteine to the conserved J-encoded phenylalanine. In an earlier analysis of just under 600 of the donors, sequences lacking an unambiguous match to a single V gene segment were excluded. In an earlier analysis of 587 of the donors, a V segment was called functional when productive rearrangements were above 56.7%, and segregating when the standard deviation between donors exceeded 5%. A statistical classification framework was developed to diagnose cytomegalovirus status using the catalog of TCR beta chain sequences. In a later analysis, TCR nucleotide sequences were compared against IMGT/GENE-DB human TR gene sequences so that V and J genes could be assigned. Using the TCRdist pipeline, a later analysis assigned CDR3 sequences along with most-parsimonious VDJ recombination scenarios. In a later analysis, every TCR beta chain was defined by the combination of its CDR3 amino acid sequence and its V-gene family, and reads without a unique V-gene family were dropped. To address suspected cross-contamination and a sequencing artifact, a later analysis removed roughly 580 highly shared, low-generation-probability nucleotide sequences. For each public chain, a later analysis derived a clonal expansion index from normalized ranks of inferred template counts within each repertoire. In a later analysis, generation probabilities were computed using a VDJ recombination model fitted to out-of-frame rearrangements, and the results were checked against IGoR. A later analysis scored TCR-TCR, TCR-HLA and TCR-CMV co-occurrence with hypergeometric tests, applying a repertoire-size bias correction to TCR pairs. False discovery rates were estimated in a later analysis by permuting HLA or CMV assignments 20 times. A later analysis grouped co-occurring TCRs with DBSCAN, adding TCRdist sequence similarity when clustering within HLA-allele-positive subsets. For co-occurrence clustering, repertoires with fewer than 30,000 or more than 120,000 public chains were excluded, along with roughly 5 repertoires with anomalous nucleotide sharing. The immuneACCESS repertoire file appears here via TCRdb, limited to in-frame rearrangements. These files lack a portion of the clones; in checked studies, under half of the deficit traces to unresolved V genes, and the cause of the others is not known. The V and J calls and clone size come from that table; D and trimming were worked out from the DNA. In all, the sample holds roughly 110,000 clones, and around 77% of those were seen once. Roughly 5.9% of the sample rests with the top ten.

In total, approximately 690 healthy bone marrow donors made up the cohort. Cohort members were all nominally healthy when sampled, although unrecorded immune exposures were likely present. The donor was CMV seropositive and belonged to the group of 250 to 350 seropositive cohort members. A peripheral blood sample was provided by each donor, and peripheral blood mononuclear cells were used for TCR beta sequencing. The Qiagen DNeasy Blood Extraction Kit was used to extract genomic DNA from the blood cell samples. In the case of this clone: Its antigen remains undetermined. Base qualities were left out, and no much larger clone turns up one base away.

Broad study findings and their caveats: In a later analysis, HLA-associated TCR beta chains were found to be more clonally expanded and to have lower generation probabilities than equally common non-associated chains. A further reported finding was that TCR beta sequences accurately predicted the HLA-A and HLA-B alleles for most subjects in the first cohort. An association between a missense DCLRE1C variant and V-gene and J-gene trimming of TCR beta chains was found in a later genetic analysis and replicated in an independent cohort. In vitro tests confirmed that a few of the cytomegalovirus-associated TCR beta chains recognize cytomegalovirus antigens. The 87-base-pair reads could not distinguish some IMGT-functional V segments, including TRBV6-2 and TRBV6-3, so those segments were excluded. Compared with the approximately 670-donor mean, donors in an Asian-associated ancestry cluster had fewer N-insertions in productive TCRs, according to a later genetic analysis. Cytomegalovirus status was reported to be diagnosed by the classifier with high specificity and sensitivity in both the original and validation cohorts. Specific HLA alleles were associated with 15,000 to 20,000 TCR beta sequences at a false discovery rate of 0.05 in a later analysis. Because HLA typing was missing for some donors at each locus, association tests included only the typed subset. In an earlier analysis of some 640 of the donors, most TCR beta V segments were observed in productive rearrangements about 90% or about 30% of the time, broadly matching IMGT annotations. A later analysis reported that several top co-occurrence clusters appeared linked to parvovirus B19, influenza, CMV and Epstein-Barr virus. In a later analysis, TCR association rates were found to vary across HLA loci, with the most associated TCRs seen for DRB1 alleles and the fewest for HLA-C alleles. Most TCR sequences were observed very rarely across donors, whereas some public TCRs were present in many individuals. Only TCR beta chains were sequenced in this cohort, and the absence of alpha or paired-chain data limited detectable features. The sequencing pipeline was judged likely to have produced a cluster of highly shared sequence variants as a technical artifact. Presence/absence analyses assumed roughly uniform sequencing depth across donors, an assumption that may not hold. It was suggested by the authors that the approach could potentially be generalized to other disease states and immunological phenotypes. Assigning TCR associations to individual alleles was difficult when HLA alleles, especially DR and DQ, strongly co-occurred. The study listed 150 to 200 TCR beta chains as associated with cytomegalovirus. Correlated functional status among segregating V segments might be attributable to linkage disequilibrium, but an unknown experimental factor could not be ruled out. CMV serostatus was the only immune exposure information available for the cohort. Approximately 16 rarely observed V segments, including chromosome 9 orphons, were excluded from the earlier analysis of several hundred of the donors because counts were too low. Most CMV-associated TCR beta chains appeared to be HLA-restricted in a later analysis, and the HLA associations seemed to be driven largely by CMV exposure.

The CDR3 holds 14 amino acids from the cysteine to the phenylalanine. Only the CDR3 DNA is retained, 42 bases long and in frame from the first base. Taken from the germline V gene (reference sequence), the CDR1 and CDR2 loops are MNHEY and SMNVEV. At the junction V is shortened by 3 bases and J by 0 bases, with 9 bases in between. Specimen: PBMCs. This clonotype was obtained from a woman aged 30 to 39 in good health and CMV-seropositive. The chain is made from TRBV27 and TRBJ2-7, and TRBD2 may be the D gene, going by 5 matching bases. This receptor has the CDR3 CASSFWESSYEQYF. The DNA reads as follows: TGTGCCAGCAGTTTTTGGGAGTCCTCCTACGAGCAGTACTTC.